What follows is one T cell receptor (beta chain) and its context. This CDR3 comprises 16 residues. Trimming cost V 5 bases and J 0 bases, with 14 bases left between them. Germline CDR1 and CDR2: PRHDT and FYEKMQ (reference sequence). Participant age was roughly 18 to 89 years, and participants resided in fewer than 30 US areas. This specimen belongs to a study of blood T cell repertoires in COVID-19. The assay was immunoSEQ multiplex PCR, and TCRdb's table has in-frame clones only and misses some. The table has 200,000 to 300,000 clones, approximately 90% seen once. The TCR was taken from a middle-aged woman with acute COVID-19. Sequencing was performed on PBMCs or T cells enriched from blood (not recorded which). The genes are TRBV13 and TRBJ1-3; unclear D gene. CDR3 coding DNA: TGTGCCAGCAGCGGTCCCGGACGGGACTCTGGAAACACCATATATTTT. It is translated as CASSGPGRDSGNTIYF. The full variable domain, with the rest looked up from reference TRBV13 and TRBJ1-3, is AAGVIQSPRHLIKEKRETATLKCYPIPRHDTVYWYQQGPGQDPQFLISFYEKMQSDKGSIPDRFSAQQFSDYHSELNMSSLELGDSALYFCASSGPGRDSGNTIYFGEGSWLTVV.